This is a list of T cell receptor beta chains from one sample in a study of T cell responses to AZD1222 COVID-19 vaccine. The repertoire was sequenced with immunoSEQ multiplex PCR; TCRdb's copy has only in-frame clones and lacks some. The sample shows some 170,000 clones, about 90% of them seen only once. Material: peripheral blood, obtained 28 days after the second dose of the MenACWY control vaccine. All receptors derive from an adult who received the MenACWY meningococcal vaccine as a control. The conserved cysteine and the conserved F or W are not part of the CDR3 here.

v_gene: TRBV6-2/TRBV6-3
j_gene: TRBJ1-3
CDR3aa: ASSYRRLSGNTIY

v_gene: TRBV7-9
j_gene: TRBJ2-1
CDR3aa: ASSRRTTHSSYNEQF

v_gene: TRBV30
j_gene: TRBJ1-2
CDR3aa: AWSVQGQGGGYT

v_gene: TRBV15
j_gene: TRBJ2-5
CDR3aa: ATSRPGGGRYQETQY

v_gene: TRBV14
j_gene: TRBJ2-1
CDR3aa: ASSPRGLVRNEQF

v_gene: TRBV6-5
j_gene: TRBJ1-4
CDR3aa: ASGRARLEKLF

v_gene: TRBV6-2/TRBV6-3
j_gene: TRBJ1-2
CDR3aa: ASSLGGYGYT

v_gene: TRBV5-6
j_gene: TRBJ2-3
CDR3aa: ASSLGTGGFTDTQY

v_gene: TRBV7-2
j_gene: TRBJ2-1
CDR3aa: ASSPLSTSPPPF

v_gene: TRBV30
j_gene: TRBJ2-1
CDR3aa: AGAGFAGLSYNEQF

v_gene: TRBV19
j_gene: TRBJ1-4
CDR3aa: ASSIVAATNEKLF

v_gene: TRBV6-5
j_gene: TRBJ2-7
CDR3aa: ASSYGSGQGYYEQY

v_gene: TRBV9
j_gene: TRBJ2-7
CDR3aa: ASSVLGDSSYEQY

v_gene: TRBV2
j_gene: TRBJ1-2
CDR3aa: ASSGPGFNYGYT

v_gene: TRBV7-9
j_gene: TRBJ2-5
CDR3aa: ASSPGQGRETQY

v_gene: TRBV6-2/TRBV6-3
j_gene: TRBJ1-6
CDR3aa: ASSSWLPGSYNSPLH

v_gene: TRBV21-1
j_gene: TRBJ2-2
CDR3aa: ASSSGTQIVGELF

v_gene: TRBV4-1
j_gene: TRBJ2-3
CDR3aa: ASSQGGQASTDTQY

v_gene: TRBV27
j_gene: TRBJ1-1
CDR3aa: ASSPWVNTEAF

v_gene: TRBV28
j_gene: TRBJ1-4
CDR3aa: ASSLGAPNEKLF

v_gene: TRBV6-2/TRBV6-3
j_gene: TRBJ2-7
CDR3aa: ASSYTAYEQY

v_gene: TRBV29-1
j_gene: TRBJ2-5
CDR3aa: SILRDQETQY

v_gene: TRBV27
j_gene: TRBJ1-4
CDR3aa: ASSPGQGILPEKLF

v_gene: TRBV6-1
j_gene: TRBJ2-7
CDR3aa: ASSEEERGQY

v_gene: TRBV19
j_gene: TRBJ1-5
CDR3aa: ASSVEGNQPQH

v_gene: TRBV27
j_gene: TRBJ2-2
CDR3aa: ASSWAWGAGGTGELF

v_gene: TRBV7-9
j_gene: TRBJ2-3
CDR3aa: ASSFEGTYTDTQY

v_gene: TRBV24-1
j_gene: TRBJ1-1
CDR3aa: ATRAGNTEAF

v_gene: TRBV7-2
j_gene: TRBJ2-7
CDR3aa: ASSSDSYYEQY

v_gene: TRBV7-2
j_gene: TRBJ2-3
CDR3aa: ASSLFGLAVTDTQY

v_gene: TRBV27
j_gene: TRBJ1-5
CDR3aa: ASRLAGSNQPQH